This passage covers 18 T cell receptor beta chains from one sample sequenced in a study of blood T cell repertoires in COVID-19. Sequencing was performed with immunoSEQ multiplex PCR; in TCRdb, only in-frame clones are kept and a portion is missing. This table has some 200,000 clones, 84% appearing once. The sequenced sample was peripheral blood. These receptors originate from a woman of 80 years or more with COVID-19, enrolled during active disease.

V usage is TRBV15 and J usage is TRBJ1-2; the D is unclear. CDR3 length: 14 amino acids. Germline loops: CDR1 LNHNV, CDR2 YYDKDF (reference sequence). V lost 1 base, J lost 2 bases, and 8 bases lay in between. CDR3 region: CATSRGSGNYGYTF. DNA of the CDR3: TGTGCCACCAGCAGAGGGTCGGGAAACTATGGCTACACCTTC.

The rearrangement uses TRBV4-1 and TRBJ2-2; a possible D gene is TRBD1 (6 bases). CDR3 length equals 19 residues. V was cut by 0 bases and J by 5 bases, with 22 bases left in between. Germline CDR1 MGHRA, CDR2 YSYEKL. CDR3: CASSQERPGLTRGTGELFF. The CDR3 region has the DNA TGCGCCAGCAGCCAAGAAAGGCCAGGGTTAACTAGGGGGACCGGGGAGCTGTTTTTT.

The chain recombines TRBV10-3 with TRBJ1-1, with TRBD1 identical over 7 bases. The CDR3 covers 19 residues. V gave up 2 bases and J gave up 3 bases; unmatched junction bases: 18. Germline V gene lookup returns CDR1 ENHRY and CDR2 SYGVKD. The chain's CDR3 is CAISERGIGGASADTEAFF. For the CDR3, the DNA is TGTGCCATCAGTGAGAGGGGGATAGGGGGCGCTTCCGCGGACACTGAAGCTTTCTTT.

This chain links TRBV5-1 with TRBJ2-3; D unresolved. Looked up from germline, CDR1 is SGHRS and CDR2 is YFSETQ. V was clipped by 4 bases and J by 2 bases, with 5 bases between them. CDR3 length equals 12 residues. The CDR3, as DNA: TGCGCCAGCAGCCAAGCCACAGATACGCAGTATTTT. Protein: CASSQATDTQYF.

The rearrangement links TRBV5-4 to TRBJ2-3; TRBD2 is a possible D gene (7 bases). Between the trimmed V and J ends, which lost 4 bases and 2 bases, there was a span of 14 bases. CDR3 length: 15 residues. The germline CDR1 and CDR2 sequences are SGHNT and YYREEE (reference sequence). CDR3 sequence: CASSPKGGDTDTQYF. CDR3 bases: TGTGCCAGCAGCCCTAAGGGGGGGGACACAGATACGCAGTATTTT.

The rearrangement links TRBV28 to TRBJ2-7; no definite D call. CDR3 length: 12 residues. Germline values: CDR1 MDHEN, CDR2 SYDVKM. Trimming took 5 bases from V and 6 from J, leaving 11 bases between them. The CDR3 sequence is CASSAAGSEQYV. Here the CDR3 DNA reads TGTGCCAGCAGTGCCGCCGGGTCCGAGCAGTACGTC.

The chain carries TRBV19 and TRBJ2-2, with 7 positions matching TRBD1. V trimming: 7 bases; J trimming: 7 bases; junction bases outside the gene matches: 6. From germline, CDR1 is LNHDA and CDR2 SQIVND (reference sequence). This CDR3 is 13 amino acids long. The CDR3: CASIATGFGELFF. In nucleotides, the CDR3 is TGTGCCAGTATAGCGACAGGGTTCGGGGAGCTGTTTTTT.

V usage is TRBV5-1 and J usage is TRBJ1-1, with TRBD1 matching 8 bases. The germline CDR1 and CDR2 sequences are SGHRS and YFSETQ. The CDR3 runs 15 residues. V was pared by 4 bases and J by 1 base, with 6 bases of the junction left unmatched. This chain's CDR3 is CASSPGTGKNTEAFF. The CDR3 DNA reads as TGCGCCAGCAGCCCAGGGACAGGCAAGAACACTGAAGCTTTCTTT.

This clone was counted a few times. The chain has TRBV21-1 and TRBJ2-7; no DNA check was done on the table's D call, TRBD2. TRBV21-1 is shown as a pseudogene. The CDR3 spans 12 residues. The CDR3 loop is CASSKGRDEQYV. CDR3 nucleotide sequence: TGTGCCAGCAGCAAGGGGAGGGACGAGCAGTACGTC.

CDR3 amino acids: CASSPNGYSYNEQFF. The CDR3 DNA reads TGTGCCAGCTCACCAAACGGGTACTCCTACAATGAGCAGTTCTTC. This chain joins TRBV18 and TRBJ2-1; D uncertain. The V end lost 2 bases, the J end lost 0 bases, and 8 bases lay between the germline ends. This CDR3 is 15 amino acids long. Germline CDR1 reads KGHSH; CDR2 reads LQKENI.

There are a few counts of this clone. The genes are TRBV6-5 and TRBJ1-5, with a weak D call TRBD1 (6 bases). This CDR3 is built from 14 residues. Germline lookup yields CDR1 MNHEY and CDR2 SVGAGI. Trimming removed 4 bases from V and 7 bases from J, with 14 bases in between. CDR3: CASSSQGWRQPQHF. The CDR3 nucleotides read TGTGCCAGCAGTTCCCAGGGGTGGAGGCAGCCCCAGCATTTT.

CDR3 bases: TGTGCCAGCAGCTCGACCGGGACAGAAGATCAGCCCCAGCATTTT. The encoded protein is CASSSTGTEDQPQHF. The V gene is TRBV7-6, the J gene TRBJ1-5; 7 bases fit TRBD1. Germline V lookup: CDR1 SGHVS, CDR2 FNYEAQ. V trimming: 4 bases; J trimming: 5 bases; junction bases outside the gene matches: 8. This CDR3 comprises 15 residues.

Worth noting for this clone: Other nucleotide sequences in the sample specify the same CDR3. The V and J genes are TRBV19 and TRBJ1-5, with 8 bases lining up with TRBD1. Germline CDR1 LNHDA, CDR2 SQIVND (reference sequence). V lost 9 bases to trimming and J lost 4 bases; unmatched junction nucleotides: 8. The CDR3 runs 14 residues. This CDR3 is CASSGQGRNQPQHF. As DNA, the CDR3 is TGTGCCAGCTCAGGACAGGGACGAAATCAGCCCCAGCATTTT.

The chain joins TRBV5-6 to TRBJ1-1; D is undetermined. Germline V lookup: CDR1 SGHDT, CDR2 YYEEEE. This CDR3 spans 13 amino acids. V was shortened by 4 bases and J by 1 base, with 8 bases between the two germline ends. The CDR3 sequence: CASSKYRNTEAFF. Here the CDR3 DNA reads TGTGCCAGCAGCAAATACAGGAACACTGAAGCTTTCTTT.

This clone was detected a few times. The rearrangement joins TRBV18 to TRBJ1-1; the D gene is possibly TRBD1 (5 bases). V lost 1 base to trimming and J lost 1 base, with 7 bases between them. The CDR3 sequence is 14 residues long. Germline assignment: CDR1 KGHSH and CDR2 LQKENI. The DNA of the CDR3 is TGTGCCAGCTCACCACAGGGGAAGAACACTGAAGCTTTCTTT. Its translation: CASSPQGKNTEAFF.

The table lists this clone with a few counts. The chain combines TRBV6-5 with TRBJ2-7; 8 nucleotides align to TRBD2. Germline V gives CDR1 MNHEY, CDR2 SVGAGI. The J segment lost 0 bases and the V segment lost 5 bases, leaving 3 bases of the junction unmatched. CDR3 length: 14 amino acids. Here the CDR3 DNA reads TGTGCCAGCAGTCTCCGGGAGGGCTCCTACGAGCAGTACTTC. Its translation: CASSLREGSYEQYF.

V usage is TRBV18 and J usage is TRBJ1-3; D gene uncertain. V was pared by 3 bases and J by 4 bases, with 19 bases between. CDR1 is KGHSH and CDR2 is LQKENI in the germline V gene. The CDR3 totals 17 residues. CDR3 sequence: CASSPNPPGGSGNTIYF. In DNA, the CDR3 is TGTGCCAGCTCACCGAATCCGCCTGGAGGCTCCGGAAACACCATATATTTT.

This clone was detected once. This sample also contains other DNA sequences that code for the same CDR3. The CDR3 DNA is TGCGCCAGCAGCCGCAGCGGGGGAAGCACAGATACGCAGTATTTT. The encoded protein is CASSRSGGSTDTQYF. The rearrangement links TRBV5-1 to TRBJ2-3; 8 nucleotides match TRBD2. V was clipped by 4 bases and J by 0 bases; unmatched bases: 4. The germline V gene encodes CDR1 SGHRS and CDR2 YFSETQ. The length of the CDR3 is 15 residues.